This TCR beta chain was recovered during a study of human T cells and chemical hapten exposure. Study information: Patients, a majority of them female, were diagnosed with alopecia areata, totalis or universalis.

The germline V and J ends were trimmed by 4 bases and 2 bases, with 15 bases remaining between them. This CDR3 has 15 amino acids. Germline V gene lookup returns CDR1 MDHEN and CDR2 SYDVKM. Study results and caveats: No change in TCRs above 1 in 1000 frequency was produced by DPC sensitization.

Time point reported: patch test 2, 6 weeks after DPC sensitization. Treatment specified: therapeutic diphenylcyclopropenone sensitization with weekly scalp DPC. MiXCR, applied by TCRdb to the RACE reads, yields one record per CDR3 protein. The top ten hold 1.6% of the sample, which has 85,000 or so distinct CDR3 sequences, 11% seen once. In the case of this clonotype: Antigen: not known.

Sequencing used whole blood, obtained in connection with sensitization to the hapten diphenylcyclopropenone (DPC). This receptor was obtained from a man younger than 35 with alopecia areata. Some clones in this sample may be carry-over from other donors' samples. V is TRBV28 and J is TRBJ2-7; no firm D call. The CDR3 sequence: CASSSPYRWPYEQYF. The CDR3 DNA reads as TGTGCCAGCAGTTCCCCTTATAGATGGCCCTACGAGCAGTACTTC.